The 2 T cell receptor beta chains below come from one sample, sequenced in a study of T cell changes during pregnancy in multiple sclerosis. Only in-frame clones appear in the TCRdb table, and some are missing; sequencing was by immunoSEQ multiplex PCR. The data show 65,000 to 85,000 clones, roughly nine tenths seen once. Specimen: CD4+ T cells from peripheral blood mononuclear cells, collected before pregnancy. These receptors all come from a female donor with multiple sclerosis, enrolled in a pregnancy study.

The chain recombines TRBV2 with TRBJ2-7, with D unresolved. Between the trimmed V and J ends, which lost 6 bases and 6 bases, there was a span of 21 bases. CDR3 length: 15 amino acids. Germline V gene data show CDR1 as SNHLY and CDR2 as FYNNEI. CDR3 residues: CASSAQTAPRGEQYF. The CDR3 DNA follows: TGTGCCAGCAGCGCCCAGACGGCCCCTAGAGGCGAGCAGTACTTC.

The rearrangement joins TRBV5-4 to TRBJ1-1; D ambiguous. The V gene lost 3 bases and the J gene lost 2 bases, with 17 bases spanning the gap. The CDR3 loop spans 16 amino acids. Germline CDR1 and CDR2: SGHNT and YYREEE (reference sequence). The CDR3 spells CASSSSGGSLNTEAFF. CDR3 in DNA: TGTGCCAGCAGCTCCTCTGGTGGCAGTCTCAACACTGAAGCTTTCTTT.